This TCR beta chain was profiled in a study of blood T cell repertoires in COVID-19. For the study at large: Material from acute and convalescent COVID-19 was sourced from the United States, Italy and Spain. Sample material is recorded as cDNA or gDNA derived from T cells, B-cell-depleted T cells, or PBMCs.

Original analysis: Amplified reference gene primers provided the basis for estimating nucleated cell counts. Method: immunoSEQ multiplex PCR; TCRdb's copy keeps in-frame clones and lacks some. V and J calls and clone size are given by that table; D and trimming were obtained from the DNA. The repertoire has 200,000 to 250,000 clones, approximately 80% of them found once; the top ten carry about 2%. Germline V lookup: CDR1 SGHAT, CDR2 FQNNGV. Trimming pared 0 bases from V and 2 bases from J, leaving 24 bases between. There are 20 residues in the CDR3. Source material: peripheral blood. This clonotype originated in a man between 25 and 39 years old who had recovered from COVID-19. The chain couples TRBV11-2 to TRBJ2-3, with a weak D call TRBD2 (7 bases). The CDR3 DNA reads TGTGCCAGCAGCTTAGACCCCCCATCTATCGGGGGGCCCTACACAGATACGCAGTATTTT. Translated, it gives CASSLDPPSIGGPYTDTQYF.